This is a list of T cell receptor beta chains from one sample in a study of blood T cell repertoires in COVID-19. TCRdb's copy holds only in-frame clones and misses some; the assay was immunoSEQ multiplex PCR. The sample holds 200,000 to 250,000 clones, 65% to 85% seen once. Material: peripheral blood. These receptors all come from a human donor in a cohort sampled during active COVID-19. Both conserved end residues are part of each CDR3. Clone sizes are given selectively: once, few, many, or a class where the clone is expanded.

clone_size: once
j_call: TRBJ1-2
v_call: TRBV19
cdr3_length: 13
cdr3_aa: CASSMRGDGGYTF

clone_size: few
j_call: TRBJ2-7
v_call: TRBV10-1
cdr3_length: 15
cdr3_aa: CASSEGTSGAYEQYF

clone_size: NA
j_call: TRBJ2-7
v_call: TRBV6-1
cdr3_length: 14
cdr3_aa: CASSESGLPYEQYF

clone_size: NA
j_call: TRBJ2-5
v_call: TRBV7-2
cdr3_length: 15
cdr3_aa: CASSPESQGTETQYF

clone_size: NA
j_call: TRBJ2-3
v_call: TRBV18
cdr3_length: 20
cdr3_aa: CASSLTLSGQTANYTDTQYF

clone_size: NA
j_call: TRBJ2-1
v_call: TRBV6-5
cdr3_length: 13
cdr3_aa: CASRGQGPGEQFF

clone_size: few
j_call: TRBJ2-7
v_call: TRBV10-3
cdr3_length: 13
cdr3_aa: CAISSGSSYEQYF

clone_size: NA
j_call: TRBJ1-2
v_call: TRBV30
cdr3_length: 16
cdr3_aa: CAWSVQQGSPNYGYTF

clone_size: NA
j_call: TRBJ2-3
v_call: TRBV25-1
cdr3_length: 16
cdr3_aa: CASSEFASGLTDTQYF

clone_size: NA
j_call: TRBJ2-5
v_call: TRBV11-2
cdr3_length: 17
cdr3_aa: CASSWYRGRPIQETQYF

clone_size: once
j_call: TRBJ2-1
v_call: TRBV7-9
cdr3_length: 14
cdr3_aa: CASSLGLVDSEQFF

clone_size: NA
j_call: TRBJ2-1
v_call: TRBV5-8
cdr3_length: 15
cdr3_aa: CASSAGVGRYNEQFF

clone_size: NA
j_call: TRBJ2-1
v_call: TRBV6-5
cdr3_length: 14
cdr3_aa: CASSYSYRVNEQFF

clone_size: NA
j_call: TRBJ2-2
v_call: TRBV2
cdr3_length: 16
cdr3_aa: CASTQGPAANTGELFF

clone_size: NA
j_call: TRBJ2-3
v_call: TRBV5-5
cdr3_length: 14
cdr3_aa: CASSLDRGTDTQYF

clone_size: NA
j_call: TRBJ2-1
v_call: TRBV10-3
cdr3_length: 14
cdr3_aa: CAISSQGTYNEQFF

clone_size: NA
j_call: TRBJ1-1
v_call: TRBV3-1/TRBV3-2
cdr3_length: 14
cdr3_aa: CASSPGQTNTEAFF

clone_size: NA
j_call: TRBJ2-2
v_call: TRBV6-2/TRBV6-3
cdr3_length: 17
cdr3_aa: CASSNSGTGVDTGELFF

clone_size: NA
j_call: TRBJ1-4
v_call: TRBV12-3/TRBV12-4
cdr3_length: 12
cdr3_aa: CASGRGQEKLFF

clone_size: NA
j_call: TRBJ2-7
v_call: TRBV28
cdr3_length: 15
cdr3_aa: CASEAGQGFSYEQYF

clone_size: NA
j_call: TRBJ1-4
v_call: TRBV2
cdr3_length: 15
cdr3_aa: CASRAAEATNEKLFF

clone_size: NA
j_call: TRBJ2-1
v_call: TRBV20-1
cdr3_length: 15
cdr3_aa: CSASYPAGETHEQFF

clone_size: few
j_call: TRBJ1-5
v_call: TRBV7-2
cdr3_length: 13
cdr3_aa: CASSFREDQPQHF

clone_size: NA
j_call: TRBJ2-5
v_call: TRBV12-3/TRBV12-4
cdr3_length: 13
cdr3_aa: CASSLRDRETQYF

clone_size: NA
j_call: TRBJ1-1
v_call: TRBV5-1
cdr3_length: 16
cdr3_aa: CASSPGTGFSLLEAFF

clone_size: NA
j_call: TRBJ2-5
v_call: TRBV30
cdr3_length: 13
cdr3_aa: CAWSRRVQETQYF

clone_size: NA
j_call: TRBJ2-7
v_call: TRBV7-2
cdr3_length: 14
cdr3_aa: CASSLDRGAYEQYF

clone_size: few
j_call: TRBJ2-3
v_call: TRBV5-4
cdr3_length: 15
cdr3_aa: CASSFDRASYDTQYF

clone_size: NA
j_call: TRBJ2-7
v_call: TRBV6-5
cdr3_length: 16
cdr3_aa: CASSYLGLAGAYEQYF

clone_size: NA
j_call: TRBJ2-1
v_call: TRBV15
cdr3_length: 13
cdr3_aa: CATSRFEDNEQFF

clone_size: NA
j_call: TRBJ1-6
v_call: TRBV28
cdr3_length: 15
cdr3_aa: CASSPPSGAASPLHF

clone_size: NA
j_call: TRBJ1-2
v_call: TRBV27
cdr3_length: 13
cdr3_aa: CASSLTGYYGYTF

clone_size: NA
j_call: TRBJ2-5
v_call: TRBV7-8
cdr3_length: 13
cdr3_aa: CASSLDTGETQYF

clone_size: NA
j_call: TRBJ1-2
v_call: TRBV19
cdr3_length: 13
cdr3_aa: CASNVQGDYGYTF